The entry that follows covers one T cell receptor (beta chain) sequence. The data were taken from a study of blood T cell repertoires in COVID-19. Germline V lookup: CDR1 SGHAT, CDR2 FQNNGV. This CDR3 contains 12 residues. The V end was cut by 4 bases, the J end by 5 bases, with 6 bases between. Method: immunoSEQ multiplex PCR; TCRdb's copy keeps in-frame clones and lacks some. The sample lists about 280,000 clones; 80% to 90% were seen once. Sequencing was done on a sample of peripheral blood. This clonotype was obtained from a woman in her seventies with acute or convalescent COVID-19. The chain uses TRBV11-2 and TRBJ2-1, with unresolved D. CDR3 loop: CASSYGNNEQFF. Here the CDR3 DNA reads TGTGCCAGCAGCTATGGCAACAATGAGCAGTTCTTC.